One sample yielded the 20 T cell receptor beta chains listed below, sequenced in a study of blood T cell repertoires in COVID-19. Some clones are missing from TCRdb's copy, which holds only in-frame ones; the method was immunoSEQ multiplex PCR. This table has roughly 100,000 clones, 91% appearing once. The sample comprised peripheral blood. The receptors shown here come from a human donor with active COVID-19. The donor label of this sample is uncertain.

This sequence joins TRBV15 and TRBJ2-5, with 8 positions matching TRBD2. Germline V gene data show CDR1 as LNHNV and CDR2 as YYDKDF (reference sequence). The CDR3 totals 18 residues. Trimming took 2 bases from V and 5 from J; bases not matched to a gene: 16. This CDR3 reads CATSRLTGRGGLWETQYF. CDR3 DNA: TGTGCCACCAGCAGACTGACGGGACGGGGGGGCCTGTGGGAGACCCAGTACTTC.

This sequence joins TRBV2 and TRBJ2-5, with D unresolved. The V and J ends lost 11 bases and 4 bases respectively, with 17 bases between them. The CDR3 extends over 13 amino acids. Germline CDR1 is SNHLY and CDR2 is FYNNEI. CDR3 DNA: TGTGCCTCCAAACTGGGCAGTCTAGAGACCCAGTACTTC. Residues: CASKLGSLETQYF.

This clone was recorded a few times. The genes are TRBV5-1 and TRBJ2-7, with a weak D call TRBD1 (6 bases). Germline V gives CDR1 SGHRS, CDR2 YFSETQ. The CDR3 is 13 residues long. V lost 6 bases and J 4 bases, leaving 14 bases between the germline ends. The CDR3 region is CASNSEGGYEQYF. The CDR3 bases are TGCGCCAGCAACTCGGAAGGGGGATACGAGCAGTACTTC. The full variable domain, rest sourced from reference TRBV5-1 and TRBJ2-7, is KAGVTQTPRYLIKTRGQQVTLSCSPISGHRSVSWYQQTPGQGLQFLFEYFSETQRNKGNFPGRFSGRQFSNSRSEMNVSTLELGDSALYLCASNSEGGYEQYFGPGTRLTVT.

This clone was recorded once. This sequence joins TRBV19 and TRBJ2-3; maybe TRBD1 (6 bases). Trimming cost V 8 bases and J 3 bases, with 12 bases left between them. This CDR3 has 13 residues. The germline CDR1 and CDR2 sequences are LNHDA and SQIVND (reference sequence). The CDR3 coding sequence is TGTGCCAGTCTCATGAGGGGGACAGATACGCAGTATTTT. It encodes CASLMRGTDTQYF.

This chain uses TRBV5-1 with TRBJ2-5; 11 nucleotides line up with TRBD1. CDR1 and CDR2 from the germline V gene are SGHRS and YFSETQ. V gave up 5 bases and J gave up 1 base; unmatched junction bases: 4. CDR3 length equals 15 residues. The CDR3: CASSGTGGPQETQYF. DNA of the CDR3: TGCGCCAGCAGTGGGACAGGGGGTCCCCAAGAGACCCAGTACTTC.

The chain uses TRBV6-1 and TRBJ2-2, with D unresolved. The germline V and J ends were trimmed by 3 bases and 7 bases, with 9 bases remaining between them. The CDR3 is 13 amino acids. The germline CDR1 and CDR2 sequences are MNHNS and SASEGT. The CDR3: CASSESAIGELFF. The CDR3 DNA reads as TGTGCCAGCAGTGAGTCAGCGATCGGGGAGCTGTTTTTT.

This chain connects TRBV12-5 to TRBJ2-5; 9 positions agree with TRBD1. Germline V gene sequence: CDR1 LGHNT, CDR2 FRNRAP. The V and J ends lost 5 bases and 5 bases, in that order; junction bases with no gene match: 9. CDR3 length equals 15 residues. The DNA of the CDR3 is TGTGCTAGTGGTCAGGGACAGGGAGTACGGGAGACCCAGTACTTC. This translates into CASGQGQGVRETQYF.

V and J are TRBV9 and TRBJ1-4, with 7 nucleotides matching TRBD1. Germline assignment: CDR1 SGDLS and CDR2 YYNGEE. Germline trimming cut 3 bases from V and 4 bases from J; bases unmatched to any gene: 3. The CDR3 sequence is 14 residues long. CDR3 bases: TGTGCCAGCAGCGGGACAGGAGGTAATGAAAAACTGTTTTTT. This sequence encodes CASSGTGGNEKLFF.

This rearrangement joins TRBV10-3 to TRBJ1-6, with D uncertain. Trimming left V 0 bases short and J 10 bases short, with 16 bases between. The CDR3 spans 16 residues. The V gene's germline CDR1 is ENHRY and CDR2 SYGVKD. CDR3 region: CAISESKRIGASPLHF. The CDR3 DNA is TGTGCCATCAGTGAGTCGAAAAGGATAGGAGCATCACCCCTCCACTTT.

V and J are TRBV24-1 and TRBJ2-7, with a weak D call TRBD1 (6 bases). V lost 11 bases and J 2 bases, leaving 12 bases between the germline ends. The CDR3 has 12 amino acids. Germline CDR1 KGHDR, CDR2 SFDVKD. CDR3 coding DNA: TGTGCCATCGGACAGCGAGCCTACGAGCAGTACTTC. This codes for CAIGQRAYEQYF.

This clone was observed a handful of times. The V gene is TRBV5-1, the J gene TRBJ1-1; 12 bases map to TRBD1. Germline CDR1 is SGHRS and CDR2 is YFSETQ. The V gene end was trimmed by 0 bases and the J gene end by 7 bases; junction bases not matched to a gene: 16. This CDR3 has 19 residues. In nucleotides, the CDR3 is TGCGCCAGCAGCTTGGCCGGACTACGGATGGGACAGGGGGCAGGTGAAGCTTTCTTT. Its protein is CASSLAGLRMGQGAGEAFF.

CDR3 region: CASSQRPAGNTIYF. The CDR3 DNA follows: TGTGCCAGCAGCCAACGCCCGGCTGGAAACACCATATATTTT. The chain combines TRBV3-1 (or the pseudogene TRBV3-2) with TRBJ1-3; no clear D. The CDR3 spans 14 residues. Trimming took off 2 bases at V and 2 bases at J, with 7 bases between the two ends. CDR1 is LGHDT and CDR2 is YNNKEL in the germline V gene (reference sequence).

This chain joins TRBV5-4 and TRBJ1-1; TRBD1 matches 9 bases. After removal of 4 bases from V and 0 bases from J, the junction contained 4 bases not matched to a gene. The germline V gene encodes CDR1 SGHNT and CDR2 YYREEE (reference sequence). This CDR3 has 15 amino acids. The CDR3 loop is CASSQDRGVNTEAFF. The CDR3, as DNA: TGTGCCAGCAGCCAGGACAGGGGAGTGAACACTGAAGCTTTCTTT.

The chain carries TRBV6-6 and TRBJ2-2; 7 nucleotides line up with TRBD1. The germline V gene encodes CDR1 MNHNY and CDR2 SVGAGI (reference sequence). This CDR3 comprises 15 residues. Trimming cost V 2 bases and J 5 bases; bases outside gene matches: 5. The CDR3 protein is CASSYRGRATGELFF. The CDR3 region has the DNA TGTGCCAGCAGTTACAGGGGGCGGGCGACCGGGGAGCTGTTTTTT.

This clone was found once. The V gene is TRBV3-1 (or the pseudogene TRBV3-2), the J gene TRBJ2-5; 7 positions match TRBD1. This CDR3 has 15 residues. The germline V gene has CDR1 LGHDT and CDR2 YNNKEL (reference sequence). Trimming at V came to 0 bases and at J to 3 bases, leaving 4 bases not matched to a gene. As DNA, the CDR3 is TGTGCCAGCAGCCAAGAAGCTACAGGGGAAGAGACCCAGTACTTC. It specifies CASSQEATGEETQYF.

The rearrangement links TRBV6-2 or TRBV6-3 to TRBJ2-1; D gene ambiguous. Trimming left V 0 bases short and J 0 bases short, with 3 bases between. Germline V lookup: CDR1 MNHEY, CDR2 SVGEGT. The CDR3 spans 14 residues. The CDR3 protein is CASSYSSSYNEQFF. In DNA, the CDR3 is TGTGCCAGCAGTTACTCTAGCTCCTACAATGAGCAGTTCTTC.

This chain connects TRBV18 to TRBJ1-1; 7 bases are a match to TRBD1. The CDR3 runs 13 residues. In germline, CDR1 is KGHSH, CDR2 LQKENI. Germline trimming cut 5 bases from V and 5 bases from J; bases unmatched to any gene: 5. The CDR3 DNA reads TGTGCCAGCTCAGAGATCAGGGGGACTGAAGCTTTCTTT. This encodes CASSEIRGTEAFF.

This chain links TRBV14 with TRBJ1-1; 8 bases agree with TRBD1. J was trimmed by 0 bases and V by 4 bases; bases with no gene match: 4. The germline gives CDR1 SGHDN, CDR2 FVKESK. The CDR3 spans 15 residues. CDR3 nucleotides: TGTGCCAGCAGCCTTCAGGGGGCCTTGAACACTGAAGCTTTCTTT. Protein sequence: CASSLQGALNTEAFF.

The CDR3 spells CASSPRTGANTEAFF. CDR3 nucleotide sequence: TGTGCCAGCTCTCCCCGTACAGGGGCGAACACTGAAGCTTTCTTT. The rearrangement uses TRBV9 and TRBJ1-1, with 7 nucleotides matching TRBD1. The CDR3 is 15 residues long. V shed 7 bases, J shed 1 base, and the junction held 10 bases outside the gene matches. Germline lookup yields CDR1 SGDLS and CDR2 YYNGEE.

The chain carries TRBV27 and TRBJ2-3; a weak D match, TRBD2 (6 bases). V dropped 9 bases and J dropped 2 bases, with 15 bases sitting between them. CDR3 length equals 14 residues. CDR1 is MNHEY and CDR2 is SMNVEV in the germline V gene (reference sequence). CDR3 protein: CARPHGGYTDTQYF. The DNA for the CDR3 is TGTGCCAGACCGCACGGGGGTTACACAGATACGCAGTATTTT.